A single sample gave rise to the 5 T cell receptor beta chains below, sequenced in a study of Graves' ophthalmopathy and Graves' hyperthyroidism. As the template, RNA transcripts were used to amplify TCR beta CDR3 regions. First-round RT-PCR used HTBI primers; second-round multiplex PCR followed. In TCRdb, the multiplex PCR reads were re-called with MiXCR into one record per CDR3 protein. The table includes almost 750,000 distinct CDR3 sequences, about 44% detected once. Sequencing used peripheral blood. The origin of the receptors is an adult man with Graves' ophthalmopathy.

The table lists this clonotype with a count of one. The chain joins TRBV15 to TRBJ1-2, with 8 bases aligning to TRBD1. Per germline, CDR1 LNHNV and CDR2 YYDKDF (reference sequence). V lost 11 bases, J lost 1 base, and 3 bases stayed unmatched. The CDR3 totals 12 residues. The CDR3 DNA is TGTGCCCCAACAGGGGGTAACTATGGCTACACCTTC. It is translated as CAPTGGNYGYTF.

This chain connects TRBV19 to TRBJ1-1; D unresolved. Germline lookup yields CDR1 LNHDA and CDR2 SQIVND (reference sequence). The CDR3 runs to 15 residues. The V and J ends lost 4 bases and 0 bases respectively, with 12 bases between them. This chain's CDR3 is CASSKGRQMNTEAFF. The CDR3 DNA is TGTGCCAGTAGTAAGGGCAGGCAGATGAACACTGAAGCTTTCTTT. The variable domain in full, with the rest retrieved from reference TRBV19 and TRBJ1-1, is DGGITQSPKYLFRKEGQNVTLSCEQNLNHDAMYWYRQDPGQGLRLIYYSQIVNDFQKGDIAEGYSVSREKKESFPLTVTSAQKNPTAFYLCASSKGRQMNTEAFFGQGTRLTVV.

The rearrangement uses TRBV19 and TRBJ1-1, with unresolved D. The CDR3 has 12 residues. V was pared by 9 bases and J by 4 bases, with 12 bases between. Germline values: CDR1 LNHDA, CDR2 SQIVND (reference sequence). In nucleotides, the CDR3 is TGTGCCAGGGGAGGGTATAGCACTGAAGCTTTCTTT. Translation gives CARGGYSTEAFF.

The table lists this clonotype with a few counts. This sequence joins TRBV19 and TRBJ1-4, with D possibly being TRBD1 (5 bases). The CDR3 covers 15 residues. With 4 bases removed from V and 0 bases from J, the gap between germline ends came to 9 bases. Germline CDR1 and CDR2: LNHDA and SQIVND (reference sequence). In DNA, the CDR3 is TGTGCCAGTAGTACGGGGGGTGCAACTAATGAAAAACTGTTTTTT. This encodes CASSTGGATNEKLFF.

The chain uses TRBV7-4 and TRBJ1-1; no definite D call. The CDR3 extends over 14 amino acids. V shed 5 bases and J shed 7 bases, with 17 bases lying between them. CDR1 is SGHVT and CDR2 is SQSDAQ in the germline V gene. The CDR3 reads CASSTPGRGSEAFF. As DNA, the CDR3 is TGTGCCAGCAGCACCCCCGGGCGCGGAAGTGAAGCTTTCTTT.